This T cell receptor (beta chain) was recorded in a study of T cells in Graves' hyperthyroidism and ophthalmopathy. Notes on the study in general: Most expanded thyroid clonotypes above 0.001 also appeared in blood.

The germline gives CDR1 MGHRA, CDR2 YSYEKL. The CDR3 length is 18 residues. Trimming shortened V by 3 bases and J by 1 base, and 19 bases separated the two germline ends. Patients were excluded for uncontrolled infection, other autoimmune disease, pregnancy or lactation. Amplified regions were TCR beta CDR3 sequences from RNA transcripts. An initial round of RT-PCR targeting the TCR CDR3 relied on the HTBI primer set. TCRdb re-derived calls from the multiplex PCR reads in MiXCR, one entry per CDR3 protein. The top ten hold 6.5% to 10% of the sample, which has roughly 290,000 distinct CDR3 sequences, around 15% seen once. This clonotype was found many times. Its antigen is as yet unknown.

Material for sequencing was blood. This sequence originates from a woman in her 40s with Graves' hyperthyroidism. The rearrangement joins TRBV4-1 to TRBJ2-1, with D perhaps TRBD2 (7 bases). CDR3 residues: CASSQGGGSAASYNEQFF. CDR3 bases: TGCGCCAGCAGCCAGGGAGGGGGGAGCGCTGCGTCCTACAATGAGCAGTTCTTC.